A single sample is the source of the 32 T cell receptor beta chains below, sequenced in a study of control samples from healthy donors and cancer patients. Clones were read by immunoSEQ multiplex PCR, and TCRdb kept only the in-frame ones, dropping some. The table records 70,000 or so clones, roughly 84% of them present only once. Sequenced: blood. Receptors were obtained from a man between 45 and 60 years old in good health.

The rearrangement uses TRBV27 and TRBJ1-1, with a tentative D call TRBD1 (6 bases). The CDR3 totals 13 residues. Germline assignment: CDR1 MNHEY and CDR2 SMNVEV (reference sequence). The V gene lost 5 bases and the J gene lost 1 base, with 8 bases spanning the gap. CDR3: CASSKQGNTEAFF. Here the CDR3 DNA reads TGTGCCAGCAGTAAACAGGGGAACACTGAAGCTTTCTTT.

CDR3 sequence (DNA): TGTGCCACCAGCAGATACCTAGATGAAAACATTCAGTACTTC. It codes for CATSRYLDENIQYF. The genes are TRBV15 and TRBJ2-4; D remains unclear. The CDR3 is made up of 14 amino acids. The germline V gene encodes CDR1 LNHNV and CDR2 YYDKDF (reference sequence). V was shortened by 2 bases and J by 5 bases, with 10 bases between the two germline ends.

The chain has TRBV11-3 and TRBJ1-6, with D unclear. This CDR3 has 13 amino acids. The V and J ends lost 0 bases and 9 bases respectively, with 6 bases between them. The V gene's germline CDR1 is SGHNT and CDR2 YENEEA. CDR3 in amino acids: CASSLDPASPLHF. The CDR3 DNA follows: TGTGCCAGCAGCTTAGATCCTGCTTCACCCCTCCACTTT.

The chain combines TRBV9 with TRBJ2-7; 7 bases match TRBD2. The CDR3 totals 15 residues. V was pared by 2 bases and J by 2 bases, with 7 bases of the junction left unmatched. Germline assignment: CDR1 SGDLS and CDR2 YYNGEE. Here the CDR3 reads CASSVASGSTYEQYF. The CDR3 nucleotides read TGTGCCAGCAGCGTCGCTAGCGGAAGTACCTACGAGCAGTACTTC.

The chain has TRBV9 and TRBJ1-2, with a tentative D call TRBD1 (6 bases). This CDR3 has 14 amino acids. The ends were cut back, 0 bases at V and 3 bases at J, with 9 bases in the middle. Germline loops: CDR1 SGDLS, CDR2 YYNGEE. The CDR3 protein is CASSVVQGDYGYTF. The DNA of the CDR3 is TGTGCCAGCAGCGTAGTACAGGGTGACTATGGCTACACCTTC. Variable domain in full (rest from reference TRBV9 and TRBJ1-2): DSGVTQTPKHLITATGQRVTLRCSPRSGDLSVYWYQQSLDQGLQFLIQYYNGEERAKGNILERFSAQQFPDLHSELNLSSLELGDSALYFCASSVVQGDYGYTFGSGTRLTVV.

V gene TRBV3-1 (or the pseudogene TRBV3-2) combines with J gene TRBJ2-4, with D maybe TRBD2 (5 bases). The ends were cut back, 0 bases at V and 3 bases at J, with 21 bases in the middle. The germline V gene encodes CDR1 LGHDT and CDR2 YNNKEL (reference sequence). CDR3 length: 19 residues. This CDR3 reads CASSQDQRKGEGGKNIQYF. The CDR3 coding sequence is TGTGCCAGCAGCCAAGATCAACGTAAGGGAGAGGGTGGCAAAAACATTCAGTACTTC.

This rearrangement joins TRBV7-3 to TRBJ2-1; D possibly corresponds to TRBD2 (5 bases). V was clipped by 4 bases and J by 3 bases, with 13 bases between them. The CDR3 covers 15 residues. Germline CDR1 SGHTA, CDR2 FQGTGA. CDR3 loop: CASSSRLNHYNEQFF. The CDR3 DNA reads TGTGCCAGCAGCTCCCGACTAAACCACTACAATGAGCAGTTCTTC.

The rearrangement uses TRBV4-2 and TRBJ1-3; D gene ambiguous. This CDR3 contains 18 residues. Germline loops: CDR1 LGHNA, CDR2 YNFKEQ. The V end was cut by 1 base, the J end by 0 bases, with 16 bases between. The CDR3 region has the DNA TGTGCCAGCAGCCAAGGCGAGAAGGACGTATCCTCTGGAAACACCATATATTTT. Translation gives CASSQGEKDVSSGNTIYF.

This chain links TRBV29-1 with TRBJ1-6; D not certain. Germline CDR1 reads SQVTM; CDR2 reads ANQGSEA. V was shortened by 4 bases and J by 5 bases, with 15 bases between the two germline ends. The CDR3 has 15 amino acids. The CDR3: CSVASTRADNSPLHF. CDR3 sequence (DNA): TGCAGCGTTGCTTCTACCCGGGCCGATAATTCACCCCTCCACTTT.

The chain is built from TRBV18 and TRBJ2-2, with D hard to call. Deletions cut 2 bases from V and 3 bases from J, with 7 bases between. There are 14 residues in the CDR3. Looked up from germline, CDR1 is KGHSH and CDR2 is LQKENI. CDR3 DNA sequence: TGTGCCAGCTCACCAAGTTATGACACCGGGGAGCTGTTTTTT. Its translation is CASSPSYDTGELFF.

The genes are TRBV2 and TRBJ1-2; D call uncertain. The length of the CDR3 is 15 residues. CDR1 SNHLY and CDR2 FYNNEI come from the germline V gene. Trimming took off 6 bases at V and 4 bases at J, with 18 bases between the two ends. CDR3 amino acids: CASSPPSPEGYGYTF. CDR3 sequence (DNA): TGTGCCAGCAGCCCGCCCTCCCCGGAGGGCTATGGCTACACCTTC.

The chain is built from TRBV11-2 and TRBJ2-2; 9 nucleotides line up with TRBD2. Germline V gene sequence: CDR1 SGHAT, CDR2 FQNNGV. The length of the CDR3 is 17 residues. V was pared by 1 base and J by 0 bases, with 3 bases of the junction left unmatched. CDR3 DNA sequence: TGTGCCAGCAGCTTAGGAGCGGGAGGCTCGAACACCGGGGAGCTGTTTTTT. Amino acids: CASSLGAGGSNTGELFF.

The chain joins TRBV27 to TRBJ1-4; TRBD1 might be the D (6 bases). The germline CDR1 and CDR2 sequences are MNHEY and SMNVEV (reference sequence). Trimming pared 4 bases from V and 7 bases from J, leaving 13 bases between. The CDR3 extends over 14 amino acids. The CDR3 reads CASSSPLRGEKLFF. DNA for the CDR3: TGTGCCAGCAGTTCCCCCCTCAGGGGTGAAAAACTGTTTTTT.

The chain links TRBV27 to TRBJ1-5; D might be TRBD1 (6 bases). The CDR3 sequence is 17 residues long. Trimming removed 5 bases at V and 2 bases at J, with 19 bases between. CDR1 is MNHEY, CDR2 SMNVEV, per germline (reference sequence). The CDR3 nucleotides read TGTGCCAGCAGTATTGGGGTGGGCAGGGGCGGCAATCAGCCCCAGCATTTT. It codes for CASSIGVGRGGNQPQHF.

The rearrangement uses TRBV11-2 and TRBJ2-1; TRBD2 agrees at 8 bases. This CDR3 is built from 15 residues. V lost 3 bases to trimming and J lost 5 bases; unmatched junction nucleotides: 6. Germline V CDR1 and CDR2: SGHAT, FQNNGV. CDR3 sequence (DNA): TGTGCCAGCAGCTTCGAACTAGCGGACAACAATGAGCAGTTCTTC. Translation gives CASSFELADNNEQFF.

The chain has TRBV5-6 and TRBJ2-5; D remains unclear. CDR1 and CDR2 (germline): SGHDT, YYEEEE. The CDR3 spans 11 residues. V lost 3 bases to trimming and J lost 1 base, with 1 base between them. The CDR3 DNA sequence: TGTGCCAGCAGCTCCCAAGAGACCCAGTACTTC. Its translation: CASSSQETQYF. Together with reference TRBV5-6 and TRBJ2-5, the CDR3 gives the full variable domain: DAGVTQSPTHLIKTRGQQVTLRCSPKSGHDTVSWYQQALGQGPQFIFQYYEEEERQRGNFPDRFSGHQFPNYSSELNVNALLLGDSALYLCASSSQETQYFGPGTRLLVL.

This clone was observed a single time. The chain employs TRBV14 and TRBJ1-4; D might be TRBD1 (5 bases). V dropped 3 bases and J dropped 7 bases, with 15 bases sitting between them. CDR1 is SGHDN, CDR2 FVKESK, per germline. CDR3 length equals 15 residues. CDR3 in amino acids: CASSHRQPGSEKLFF. CDR3 coding DNA: TGTGCCAGCAGCCATCGTCAGCCAGGGTCTGAAAAACTGTTTTTT. Full variable domain (remainder filled in from reference TRBV14 and TRBJ1-4): EAGVTQFPSHSVIEKGQTVTLRCDPISGHDNLYWYRRVMGKEIKFLLHFVKESKQDESGMPNNRFLAERTGGTYSTLKVQPAELEDSGVYFCASSHRQPGSEKLFFGSGTQLSVL.

In this sample, this clone turned up a few times. The rearrangement links TRBV7-9 to TRBJ2-5; 7 positions agree with TRBD1. The CDR3 sequence is 15 residues long. Germline CDR1 and CDR2: SEHNR and FQNEAQ (reference sequence). V was pared by 5 bases and J by 7 bases, with 13 bases of the junction left unmatched. CDR3 sequence reads: CASSPGTDKRRTQYF. The CDR3 DNA follows: TGTGCCAGCAGCCCCGGGACAGACAAAAGGCGGACCCAGTACTTC. Based on the CDR3 plus reference TRBV7-9 and TRBJ2-5, the full variable domain is DTGVSQNPRHKITKRGQNVTFRCDPISEHNRLYWYRQTLGQGPEFLTYFQNEAQLEKSRLLSDRFSAERPKGSFSTLEIQRTEQGDSAMYLCASSPGTDKRRTQYFGPGTRLLVL.

The chain has TRBV19 and TRBJ1-2; 10 positions match TRBD1. The germline V gene has CDR1 LNHDA and CDR2 SQIVND (reference sequence). V trimming: 6 bases; J trimming: 8 bases; junction bases outside the gene matches: 12. The CDR3 has 15 residues. CDR3 in amino acids: CASSVRDRGLEGYTF. The CDR3 coding sequence is TGTGCCAGTAGCGTTAGGGACAGGGGCCTAGAGGGCTACACCTTC.

This clone has only one observation. The chain uses TRBV19 and TRBJ1-1; no definite D call. This CDR3 has 12 amino acids. Trimming took off 3 bases at V and 4 bases at J, with 6 bases between the two ends. Germline loops: CDR1 LNHDA, CDR2 SQIVND (reference sequence). The CDR3 region is CASSILGTEAFF. The CDR3 DNA follows: TGTGCCAGTAGTATTTTGGGCACTGAAGCTTTCTTT.

In its sample, this clone was seen a few times. The chain employs TRBV19 and TRBJ1-6, with TRBD1 matching over 7 bases. The CDR3 covers 15 residues. In germline, CDR1 is LNHDA, CDR2 SQIVND (reference sequence). V was clipped by 3 bases and J by 5 bases; unmatched bases: 4. CDR3 protein: CASSITGAHNSPLHF. CDR3 nucleotide sequence: TGTGCCAGTAGTATTACAGGGGCTCATAATTCACCCCTCCACTTT.

This clone was picked up a small number of times. This chain joins TRBV27 and TRBJ2-2, with D perhaps TRBD1 or TRBD2 (5 bases each). The CDR3 covers 16 residues. CDR1 and CDR2 from the germline V gene are MNHEY and SMNVEV (reference sequence). Trimming shortened V by 6 bases and J by 1 base, and 15 bases separated the two germline ends. The CDR3 DNA reads as TGTGCCAGCAGCATATACGGGACGGTGAACACCGGGGAGCTGTTTTTT. Translating it yields CASSIYGTVNTGELFF.

The table lists this clone with a count of one. The V call is TRBV7-2, the J call TRBJ2-2, with 11 bases fitting TRBD1. The germline gives CDR1 SGHTA, CDR2 FQGNSA. This CDR3 spans 17 amino acids. Trimming cost V 8 bases and J 1 base; bases outside gene matches: 9. CDR3 sequence: CASSSWGTGGNTGELFF. The CDR3 DNA reads as TGTGCCAGCTCCTCCTGGGGGACAGGGGGGAACACCGGGGAGCTGTTTTTT. The whole variable domain, remainder taken from reference TRBV7-2 and TRBJ2-2, is GAGVSQSPSNKVTEKGKDVELRCDPISGHTALYWYRQSLGQGLEFLIYFQGNSAPDKSGLPSDRFSAERTGGSVSTLTIQRTQQEDSAVYLCASSSWGTGGNTGELFFGEGSRLTVL.

The table lists this clone with a count of one. The chain uses TRBV12-5 and TRBJ1-5; TRBD1 matches at 9 bases. V was clipped by 5 bases and J by 4 bases; unmatched bases: 12. Germline V gene sequence: CDR1 LGHNT, CDR2 FRNRAP. The CDR3 sequence is 17 residues long. The CDR3 is CASGPPRDRVTNQPQHF. In DNA, the CDR3 is TGTGCTAGTGGTCCCCCTCGGGACAGGGTAACAAATCAGCCCCAGCATTTT.

This clone was seen a single time. This chain links TRBV5-1 with TRBJ2-3; tentatively, D is TRBD1 or TRBD2 (6 bases each). V was shortened by 4 bases and J by 1 base, with 13 bases between the two germline ends. This CDR3 comprises 15 residues. Germline V lookup: CDR1 SGHRS, CDR2 YFSETQ. The CDR3 DNA reads TGCGCCAGCAGCGTGGAGGGGGGCGGCACAGATACGCAGTATTTT. Translated: CASSVEGGGTDTQYF. Filled out from reference TRBV5-1 and TRBJ2-3, the complete variable domain reads KAGVTQTPRYLIKTRGQQVTLSCSPISGHRSVSWYQQTPGQGLQFLFEYFSETQRNKGNFPGRFSGRQFSNSRSEMNVSTLELGDSALYLCASSVEGGGTDTQYFGPGTRLTVL.

The rearrangement links TRBV6-5 to TRBJ2-5, with a weak D call TRBD2 (6 bases). The V gene lost 1 base and the J gene lost 5 bases, with 8 bases spanning the gap. Germline CDR1 and CDR2: MNHEY and SVGAGI. The CDR3 runs 13 residues. CDR3: CASSYFGGETQYF. The CDR3 DNA follows: TGTGCCAGCAGTTACTTCGGAGGGGAGACCCAGTACTTC.

The chain employs TRBV10-1 and TRBJ2-7, with D uncertain. From germline, CDR1 is WNHNN and CDR2 SYGVQD (reference sequence). The CDR3 totals 11 residues. V was clipped by 5 bases and J by 4 bases, with 6 bases between them. CDR3 protein: CASSNEYEQYF. As DNA, the CDR3 is TGCGCCAGCAGTAATGAGTACGAGCAGTACTTC.

The gene calls are TRBV15 and TRBJ2-1; 8 positions match TRBD2. This CDR3 comprises 17 residues. The V gene end was trimmed by 5 bases and the J gene end by 5 bases; junction bases not matched to a gene: 14. The germline V gene encodes CDR1 LNHNV and CDR2 YYDKDF (reference sequence). CDR3 region: CATSRGDGGGSNNEQFF. The DNA of the CDR3 is TGTGCCACCAGCCGTGGTGATGGCGGGGGGTCAAACAATGAGCAGTTCTTC.

This clone was seen just once. The chain is built from TRBV5-1 and TRBJ1-3; 8 nucleotides line up with TRBD1. V gave up 3 bases and J gave up 0 bases; unmatched junction bases: 2. The CDR3 has 15 amino acids. CDR1 and CDR2 (germline): SGHRS, YFSETQ. The CDR3 spells CASSSGQDSGNTIYF. The DNA for the CDR3 is TGCGCCAGCAGCTCGGGACAGGACTCTGGAAACACCATATATTTT.

The gene calls are TRBV28 and TRBJ1-3, with D unclear. CDR1 MDHEN and CDR2 SYDVKM come from the germline V gene. The CDR3 length is 17 residues. V shed 5 bases and J shed 0 bases, with 17 bases lying between them. CDR3 sequence reads: CASSASAVSPSGNTIYF. CDR3 nucleotide sequence: TGTGCCAGCAGTGCCTCCGCCGTCAGTCCCTCTGGAAACACCATATATTTT.

The rearrangement joins TRBV29-1 to TRBJ2-2, with 10 bases identical to TRBD1. This CDR3 spans 14 amino acids. V trimming: 6 bases; J trimming: 7 bases; junction bases outside the gene matches: 8. In germline, CDR1 is SQVTM, CDR2 ANQGSEA. Written as DNA, the CDR3 is TGCAGCGTACCCGGGACAGGGGAATTCGGGGAGCTGTTTTTT. This encodes CSVPGTGEFGELFF.

The sample holds a few counts of this clone. The chain couples TRBV6-5 to TRBJ2-7, with a possible D match to TRBD2 (5 bases). Trimming removed 0 bases from V and 3 bases from J, with 9 bases in between. Looked up from germline, CDR1 is MNHEY and CDR2 is SVGAGI. The CDR3 runs 14 residues. This chain's CDR3 is CASSYSGDYYEQYF. For the CDR3, the DNA is TGTGCCAGCAGTTACTCAGGCGACTACTACGAGCAGTACTTC.